The 29 T cell receptor delta chains reported below all come from one sample, sequenced in a study of gamma-delta T cells after stem cell transplantation. TCRdb re-called the RT-PCR reads through CATT. Among 1,900 or so delta-chain clones listed, 15% to 20% were seen once. The sequenced material came from gamma-delta T cells. The origin of the receptors is a human donor. It is not recorded whose cells these are; they may come from a transplant donor.

The chain has TRDV2 and TRDJ1; maybe TRDD3 (6 bases). V was shortened by 0 bases and J by 0 bases, with 19 bases between the two germline ends. The CDR3 sequence is 18 residues long. Germline assignment: CDR1 GEAIGNYY and CDR2 EKD. CDR3 coding DNA: TGTGCCTGTGACACCGTGACAGCTGGGGAATCGTACACCGATAAACTCATCTTT. Translated: CACDTVTAGESYTDKLIF.

A word on this clone: Only one base separates this from a far larger clonotype, so it likely reflects a read error. The V and J genes are TRDV1 and TRDJ1; TRDD3 agrees at 12 bases. Germline V gene data show CDR1 as TSWWSYY and CDR2 as QGS. The CDR3 totals 23 residues. CDR3 amino acids: CALGVIRPGQPYWGIQYTDKHIF. The CDR3 DNA reads as TGTGCTCTTGGGGTTATTCGTCCCGGACAACCCTACTGGGGGATACAGTACACCGATAAACACATCTTT.

The gene calls are TRDV2 and TRDJ1; 9 nucleotides align to TRDD3. Germline CDR1 is GEAIGNYY and CDR2 is EKD. The CDR3 is 21 amino acids. V was clipped by 0 bases and J by 0 bases; unmatched bases: 19. The CDR3 bases are TGTGCCTGTGACACCGTTCAAAAAAGTCTGGGGGATGAAACGTACACCGATAAACTCATCTTT. This translates into CACDTVQKSLGDETYTDKLIF.

The gene calls are TRDV1 and TRDJ1, with D tentatively TRDD2 or TRDD3 (5 bases each). V lost 2 bases, J lost 0 bases, and 31 bases lay in between. This CDR3 is built from 22 residues. CDR1 is TSWWSYY and CDR2 is QGS in the germline V gene. CDR3 nucleotide sequence: TGTGCTCTTGGGGAAACCTTTTTTACCAGCCGGGATTCCTCCCCGTACACCGATAAACTCATCTTT. Encoded protein: CALGETFFTSRDSSPYTDKLIF.

With regard to this clone: This likely came from a read error, as a far larger clone is one base away. The sample carries other DNA sequences with the same CDR3. This chain joins TRDV1 and TRDJ1; 10 nucleotides align to TRDD3. The germline gives CDR1 TSWWSYY, CDR2 QGS. This CDR3 comprises 22 residues. With 2 bases clipped from V and 4 bases from J, the junction kept 25 bases outside the gene matches. The CDR3 sequence: CALGEIWEAMDEDWGIVDKLIF. CDR3 nucleotide sequence: TGTGCTCTTGGGGAAATCTGGGAGGCGATGGACGAGGACTGGGGGATTGTCGATAAACTCATCTTT.

In its sample, this clone was seen a few times. TCRdb shows a much larger clone's protein in place of this DNA's translation, and the two differ at residue 3, likely through a read error; the protein shown is translated from the DNA. The chain is built from TRDV2 and TRDJ1, with 12 bases lining up with TRDD3. Per the germline V gene, CDR1 is GEAIGNYY and CDR2 is EKD. The CDR3 loop spans 21 amino acids. The DNA of the CDR3 is TGTGCCTATGACACCGTCACTGGGGGATACAACGGGACTTCGTACACCGATAAACTCATCTTT. It specifies CAYDTVTGGYNGTSYTDKLIF.

This clone is medium-sized (0.01 to 0.1%) by share. The chain joins TRDV2 to TRDJ1, with D perhaps matching TRDD3 (6 bases). The CDR3 has 16 residues. The germline V gene has CDR1 GEAIGNYY and CDR2 EKD. V dropped 2 bases and J dropped 4 bases, with 19 bases sitting between them. For the CDR3, the DNA is TGTGCCTGTGACAGGGTTGGATCGGGGGACCGCGATAAACTCATCTTT. It codes for CACDRVGSGDRDKLIF.

On this clone itself: This DNA's translation differs at residue 9 from TCRdb's protein, which comes from a much larger clone; a read error is likely, and the protein shown is translated from the DNA. CDR3 amino acids: CALGELTNVLPSSWDTRQMFF. Here the CDR3 DNA reads TGTGCTCTTGGGGAACTCACCAACGTCCTACCCAGCTCCTGGGACACCCGACAGATGTTTTTC. The rearrangement joins TRDV1 to TRDJ3, with D possibly being TRDD2 (6 bases). Deletions cut 0 bases from V and 0 bases from J, with 18 bases between. CDR1 and CDR2 (germline): TSWWSYY, QGS. CDR3 length: 21 residues.

This chain joins TRDV2 and TRDJ1, with 12 nucleotides matching TRDD3. Germline V lookup: CDR1 GEAIGNYY, CDR2 EKD. Trimming took 2 bases from V and 3 from J; bases not matched to a gene: 15. The CDR3 consists of 19 residues. CDR3 nucleotides: TGTGCCTGTGACAGCGTACTGGGGGATACCTCCTCACGGGCCGATAAACTCATCTTT. It codes for CACDSVLGDTSSRADKLIF.

Details on this clone: The protein given by TCRdb reflects a much larger clone and differs at residue 7 from this DNA's translation, likely from a read error; the protein shown is the DNA's translation. This chain uses TRDV3 with TRDJ1; weak D call: TRDD2 (5 bases). Germline V gene data show CDR1 as TVYSNPD and CDR2 as GDNSRS (reference sequence). The CDR3 extends over 15 amino acids. Trimming removed 2 bases at V and 0 bases at J, with 16 bases between. The chain's CDR3 is CAFSLLQLYTDKLIF. The CDR3 DNA follows: TGTGCCTTTTCACTCCTTCAGCTGTACACCGATAAACTCATCTTT.

This clone has just a few counts. The translation of this DNA and the TCRdb protein of a much larger clone differ at residue 6, probably owing to a read error; the protein shown here is translated from the DNA. The rearrangement uses TRDV2 and TRDJ1; 8 bases agree with TRDD3. The length of the CDR3 is 18 residues. Germline V lookup: CDR1 GEAIGNYY, CDR2 EKD. Trimming cost V 2 bases and J 1 base; bases outside gene matches: 14. The CDR3 sequence is CACDIFTVDGDTTDKLIF. The CDR3 DNA follows: TGTGCCTGTGACATATTCACCGTCGACGGGGATACCACCGATAAACTCATCTTT.

The V call is TRDV2, the J call TRDJ1, with 9 bases aligning to TRDD3. J lost 0 bases, V lost 0 bases, and 13 bases had no gene match. The CDR3 is 19 amino acids. Germline assignment: CDR1 GEAIGNYY and CDR2 EKD. The CDR3 bases are TGTGCCTGTGACACCCACTTTTCTGGGGGATTCGGGGACACCGATAAACTCATCTTT. Translation: CACDTHFSGGFGDTDKLIF.

This clone is hyperexpanded by share. This same CDR3 is encoded by further DNA sequences in the sample. The chain employs TRDV3 and TRDJ1, with D possibly called TRDD2 or TRDD3 (6 bases each). The CDR3 is 14 residues long. The V gene's germline CDR1 is TVYSNPD and CDR2 GDNSRS (reference sequence). V was pared by 5 bases and J by 5 bases, with 21 bases between. In DNA form, the CDR3 reads TGTGCCCTCTCCTCCTACGACCTGGGGGATAAACTCATCTTT. It is translated as CALSSYDLGDKLIF.

This clone counts as medium-sized. The limits of the CDR3 on the DNA are not certain, so only TCRdb's listed CDR3 is given. The CDR3 loop reads CALGEIISTYWGAGSGGPHRGADKLIF. This rearrangement joins TRDV1 to TRDJ1; TRDD3, the D gene given by the table, was not confirmed from the DNA. Including both end residues, the CDR3 is 27 amino acids long. Germline assignment: CDR1 TSWWSYY and CDR2 QGS.

This clone was found a few times. At residue 8, the DNA translation does not agree with TCRdb's protein; the protein displayed here is the one encoded by the DNA. V usage is TRDV3 and J usage is TRDJ1, with TRDD3 as a possible D gene (6 bases). The germline V gene encodes CDR1 TVYSNPD and CDR2 GDNSRS (reference sequence). The CDR3 has 20 amino acids. The CDR3 bases are TGTGCCTCAGTGTACTCTACTCAGACTGGGTTGATGGCCAACACCGATACACTCATCTTT. Translated, it gives CASVYSTQTGLMANTDTLIF.

With regard to this clone: The sample carries other DNA sequences with the same CDR3. The chain has TRAV29/DV5 and TRDJ1, with 7 positions matching TRDD3. The V gene end was trimmed by 2 bases and the J gene end by 0 bases; junction bases not matched to a gene: 19. The CDR3 is 19 residues long. Germline lookup yields CDR1 NSMFDY and CDR2 ISSIKDK. The CDR3 DNA reads as TGTGCAGCAAGTCGCCCCATACGGGCTGGGGGGTCGTACACCGATAAACTCATCTTT. Protein product: CAASRPIRAGGSYTDKLIF.

The V gene is TRDV2, the J gene TRDJ1, with 11 bases fitting TRDD3. The CDR3 consists of 16 residues. The germline gives CDR1 GEAIGNYY, CDR2 EKD. The ends lost 0 bases at V and 1 base at J; junction bases unmatched: 3. CDR3 nucleotides: TGTGCCTGTGACACCTTGGGGGATACGGGCACCGATAAACTCATCTTT. The encoded protein is CACDTLGDTGTDKLIF.

A note on this clone: Mismatch with germline at one junction end may stem from a read error. At the DNA level, this CDR3 is encoded by other sequences in the same sample as well. The chain links TRDV2 to TRDJ1, with 13 bases identical to TRDD3. CDR1 GEAIGNYY and CDR2 EKD come from the germline V gene. The CDR3 loop spans 19 amino acids. In nucleotides, the CDR3 is TGTGCCTGTGACACCGTACTGGGGGATACGCGGACCTACACCGATAAGCTCATCTTT. Translated, it gives CACDTVLGDTRTYTDKLIF.

The chain combines TRDV1 with TRDJ1, with 9 bases lining up with TRDD3. Per germline, CDR1 TSWWSYY and CDR2 QGS. The CDR3 has 20 amino acids. Trimming removed 3 bases from V and 2 bases from J; junction bases left unmatched: 19. The CDR3 DNA sequence: TGTGCTCTTGGGGATATTACTACCTACTGGGGGAGCGGAGGGACCGATAAACTCATCTTT. Encoded protein: CALGDITTYWGSGGTDKLIF.

This clone appeared a few times. This sample also contains other DNA sequences that code for the same CDR3. The J gene is TRDJ1, the V gene TRDV2, with 9 bases lining up with TRDD3. Germline trimming cut 4 bases from V and 0 bases from J; bases unmatched to any gene: 32. Looked up from germline, CDR1 is GEAIGNYY and CDR2 is EKD. This CDR3 is 24 amino acids long. CDR3 amino acids: CACDLVRVEEPCGDTLGDTDKLIF. The CDR3 DNA reads as TGTGCCTGTGATTTAGTGCGAGTAGAGGAACCCTGTGGGGATACGCTCGGGGACACCGATAAACTCATCTTT.

This clone has only a few counts. A read error likely explains this, since a far larger clone differs by one base. This same CDR3 is encoded by further DNA sequences in the sample. The rearrangement joins TRDV3 to TRDJ1; 8 bases line up with TRDD3. In germline, CDR1 is TVYSNPD, CDR2 GDNSRS (reference sequence). Trimming at V came to 0 bases and at J to 2 bases, leaving 26 bases not matched to a gene. The CDR3 is 21 amino acids. CDR3 sequence reads: CAFSQLGRFWGYPLWTDKLIF. The CDR3 region has the DNA TGTGCCTTTAGTCAGTTGGGACGATTTTGGGGATACCCTTTGTGGACCGATAAACTCATCTTT.

The chain combines TRDV1 with TRDJ1; possibly TRDD3 for D (7 bases). V was clipped by 2 bases and J by 4 bases, with 47 bases between them. Germline assignment: CDR1 TSWWSYY and CDR2 QGS. The CDR3 length is 26 residues. CDR3 sequence: CALGEGGPVLLSPPVGIKGGSDKLIF. CDR3 DNA: TGTGCTCTTGGGGAAGGTGGCCCAGTCCTACTTTCGCCCCCGGTGGGGATAAAAGGAGGGAGCGATAAACTCATCTTT.

Judged by abundance, this clone is medium-sized (0.01 to 0.1%). A much larger clone differs by one base, so this may be a read error. CDR3 residues: CALGERTSWGMGVLDTDKLIF. CDR3 nucleotide sequence: TGTGCTCTTGGGGAAAGGACGAGCTGGGGGATGGGGGTGTTGGACACCGATAAACTCATCTTT. The rearrangement links TRDV1 to TRDJ1, with 9 nucleotides matching TRDD3. CDR3 length: 21 amino acids. With 2 bases clipped from V and 0 bases from J, the junction kept 19 bases outside the gene matches. CDR1 and CDR2 (germline): TSWWSYY, QGS.

This clone was counted only a few times. The amino acid sequence in TCRdb belongs to a much larger clone and departs from this DNA's translation at residue 8, likely a sequencing read error; the sequence shown is translated from the DNA. The genes are TRDV3 and TRDJ1, with 7 bases fitting TRDD3. Germline assignment: CDR1 TVYSNPD and CDR2 GDNSRS (reference sequence). The CDR3 totals 20 residues. V was pared by 4 bases and J by 0 bases, with 26 bases of the junction left unmatched. The CDR3, as DNA: TGTGCCTCAGGGGACTCTACGCTGACTGGGGTGATGGCCAACACCGATAAACTCATCTTT. Residues: CASGDSTLTGVMANTDKLIF.

This clone was detected a few times. This likely came from a read error, as a far larger clone is one base away. The same CDR3 can be traced to other DNA sequences in this sample. The rearrangement links TRDV2 to TRDJ1; 10 bases are a match to TRDD3. This CDR3 comprises 17 residues. CDR1 is GEAIGNYY, CDR2 EKD, per germline. V shed 3 bases and J 1 base; nucleotides not matched to a gene: 10. DNA for the CDR3: TGTGCCTGTGACTCTCTCATGGGGGATACAGTCACCGATAAACTCATCTTT. Its protein is CACDSLMGDTVTDKLIF.

In regard to this clone: At residue 10, TCRdb's protein disagrees with the DNA translation; the protein shown here derives from the DNA. The rearrangement joins TRDV2 to TRDJ1; D might be TRDD3 (5 bases). CDR1 is GEAIGNYY and CDR2 is EKD in the germline V gene. The CDR3 totals 15 residues. V dropped 4 bases and J dropped 3 bases, with 17 bases sitting between them. The CDR3 bases are TGTGCCTGTGATGGGGTGGGATCGTACGCCGATAAACTCATCTTT. Its translation is CACDGVGSYADKLIF.

A remark on this clone: It is likely a read error: a sequence one base away is far more abundant. The sample has other DNA sequences that encode this CDR3 too. The chain combines TRDV1 with TRDJ3, with TRDD2 matching over 8 bases. In germline, CDR1 is TSWWSYY, CDR2 QGS. The CDR3 consists of 21 residues. CDR3 residues: CALGELTNFLPSSWDTRQMFF. DNA for the CDR3: TGTGCTCTTGGGGAACTCACCAACTTCCTACCCAGCTCCTGGGACACCCGTCAGATGTTTTTC.

This clone showed up just a few times. With a much larger clone just one base away, this may be a read error. In DNA form, the CDR3 reads TGTGCTCCTGGGCTCCCAGCGCGGGAGGCCTTCTCCTATAAAGGGGGATACGCAGTTCATCAATACACCGATAAACTCATCTTT. Residues: CAPGLPAREAFSYKGGYAVHQYTDKLIF. The rearrangement joins TRDV1 to TRDJ1; 10 bases align to TRDD3. CDR1 is TSWWSYY, CDR2 QGS, per germline. The CDR3 consists of 28 residues.

The CDR3 reads CALESSRYTDKLIF. For the CDR3, the DNA is TGTGCTCTTGAGAGTTCTCGGTACACCGATAAACTCATCTTT. The chain has TRDV1 and TRDJ1; no reliable D call. Trimming left V 7 bases short and J 0 bases short, with 12 bases between. This CDR3 has 14 residues. CDR1 and CDR2 from the germline V gene are TSWWSYY and QGS.